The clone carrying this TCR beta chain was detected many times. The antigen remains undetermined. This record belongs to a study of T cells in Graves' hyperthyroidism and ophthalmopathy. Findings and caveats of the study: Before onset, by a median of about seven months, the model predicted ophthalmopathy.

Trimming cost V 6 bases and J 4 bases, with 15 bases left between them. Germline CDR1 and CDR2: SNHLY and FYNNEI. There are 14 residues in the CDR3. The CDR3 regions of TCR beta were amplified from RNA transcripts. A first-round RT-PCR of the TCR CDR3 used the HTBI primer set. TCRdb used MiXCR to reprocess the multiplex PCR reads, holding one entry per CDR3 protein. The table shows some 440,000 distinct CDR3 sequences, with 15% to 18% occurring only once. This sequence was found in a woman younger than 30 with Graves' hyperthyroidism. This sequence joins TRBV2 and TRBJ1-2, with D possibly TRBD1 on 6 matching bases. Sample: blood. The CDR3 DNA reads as TGTGCCAGCAGAGTAGGGGGTTCCCCCTATGGCTACACCTTC. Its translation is CASRVGGSPYGYTF.